This T cell receptor beta chain is from a study of blood T cell repertoires in COVID-19. Background on the study: PBMCs, B-cell-depleted T cells, or T cells provided the cDNA or gDNA that made up the material.

Authors' analysis steps: Estimates of nucleated cell counts were drawn from the amplification of reference gene primers. Produced via immunoSEQ multiplex PCR; TCRdb's table is partial and in-frame only. The V and J calls and clone size are taken from that table; D and trimming were inferred from the DNA. Altogether about 140,000 clones are present, about three quarters being singletons, with the ten largest covering about 8.4%. CDR3 length equals 15 residues. Germline V gives CDR1 MNHEY, CDR2 SVGAGI. V shed 0 bases and J shed 4 bases, with 9 bases lying between them. Material for sequencing was peripheral blood. The chain links TRBV6-5 to TRBJ1-4; D call uncertain. The TCR comes from a woman between 50 and 59 years old with active or convalescent COVID-19. CDR3 residues: CASSYSGGFNEKLFF. In nucleotides, the CDR3 is TGTGCCAGCAGTTACTCGGGAGGATTTAATGAAAAACTGTTTTTT.